These T cell receptor beta chains were read from a single sample in a study of cytomegalovirus exposure and HLA in healthy donors. Using immunoSEQ multiplex PCR, the repertoire was profiled, and TCRdb retains in-frame clones only, with some absent. The sample contains approximately 270,000 clones, roughly 87% of which appear only once. The sequenced sample consisted of PBMCs. The source of these receptors is a man in his late teens or twenties in good health and CMV-seropositive. Each CDR3 is given with its conserved first and last residue. The D gene is left open where the match is weak. Size values are once, few and many counts, or a class for expanded clones, and some rows have none.

v_gene: TRBV29-1
abundance: NA
d_gene: NA
j_gene: TRBJ1-4
CDR3aa: CSVRGDTSTNEKLFF
CDR3nt: TGCAGCGTCCGGGGGGACACCTCAACTAATGAAAAACTGTTTTTT

v_gene: TRBV18
abundance: NA
d_gene: TRBD1
j_gene: TRBJ1-5
CDR3aa: CASSSSITGVGQPQHF
CDR3nt: TGTGCCAGCTCATCATCTATAACAGGGGTAGGACAGCCCCAGCATTTT

v_gene: TRBV5-4
abundance: once
d_gene: NA
j_gene: TRBJ2-7
CDR3aa: CASSPWGGSYEQYF
CDR3nt: TGTGCCAGCAGCCCCTGGGGAGGCTCCTACGAGCAGTACTTC

v_gene: TRBV11-2
abundance: NA
d_gene: TRBD2
j_gene: TRBJ2-7
CDR3aa: CASSFWTSGLSYEQYF
CDR3nt: TGTGCCAGCAGTTTCTGGACTAGCGGGCTATCCTACGAGCAGTACTTC

v_gene: TRBV5-1
abundance: NA
d_gene: NA
j_gene: TRBJ2-3
CDR3aa: CASSLDWDSDTQYF
CDR3nt: TGCGCCAGCAGCTTAGACTGGGATTCAGATACGCAGTATTTT

v_gene: TRBV6-1
abundance: NA
d_gene: TRBD2
j_gene: TRBJ2-7
CDR3aa: CASSEAVSGGEQYF
CDR3nt: TGTGCCAGCAGTGAAGCGGTTAGCGGGGGCGAGCAGTACTTC

v_gene: TRBV2
abundance: NA
d_gene: NA
j_gene: TRBJ2-5
CDR3aa: CASMRVQETQYF
CDR3nt: TGTGCCAGCATGAGGGTTCAAGAGACCCAGTACTTC

v_gene: TRBV28
abundance: few
d_gene: NA
j_gene: TRBJ2-7
CDR3aa: CASSLGAGRRSSYEQYF
CDR3nt: TGTGCCAGCAGTTTGGGGGCCGGCAGGAGGAGCTCCTACGAGCAGTACTTC

v_gene: TRBV5-3
abundance: once
d_gene: NA
j_gene: TRBJ2-1
CDR3aa: CARSLVSGSSYNEQFF
CDR3nt: TGTGCCAGAAGCTTGGTTAGCGGTAGCTCCTACAATGAGCAGTTCTTC

v_gene: TRBV2
abundance: NA
d_gene: TRBD2
j_gene: TRBJ2-7
CDR3aa: CARRTSGAYEQYF
CDR3nt: TGTGCCCGCAGGACTAGCGGTGCCTACGAGCAGTACTTC

v_gene: TRBV6-5
abundance: NA
d_gene: NA
j_gene: TRBJ2-1
CDR3aa: CASRRSIGTGEQFF
CDR3nt: TGTGCCAGCAGGCGCAGTATAGGGACCGGTGAGCAGTTCTTC

v_gene: TRBV7-9
abundance: once
d_gene: NA
j_gene: TRBJ1-2
CDR3aa: CASSLRGSNYGYTF
CDR3nt: TGTGCCAGCAGCTTAAGGGGATCTAACTATGGCTACACCTTC

v_gene: TRBV10-3
abundance: NA
d_gene: TRBD1
j_gene: TRBJ2-5
CDR3aa: CAISESLPFSDREETQYF
CDR3nt: TGTGCCATCAGTGAGTCATTACCCTTCTCGGACAGGGAAGAGACCCAGTACTTC

v_gene: TRBV4-2
abundance: NA
d_gene: TRBD2
j_gene: TRBJ2-1
CDR3aa: CASSQEGSGRGNEQFF
CDR3nt: TGTGCCAGCAGCCAAGAGGGGAGCGGGAGAGGAAATGAGCAGTTCTTC

v_gene: TRBV2
abundance: NA
d_gene: TRBD2
j_gene: TRBJ2-1
CDR3aa: CAISPGLAGGYLFF
CDR3nt: TGTGCCATATCACCGGGACTAGCGGGGGGATATCTGTTCTTC

v_gene: TRBV6-6
abundance: few
d_gene: NA
j_gene: TRBJ1-5
CDR3aa: CATRGGGQGNQPQHF
CDR3nt: TGTGCCACCCGGGGCGGGGGGCAAGGGAATCAGCCCCAGCATTTT

v_gene: TRBV28
abundance: NA
d_gene: NA
j_gene: TRBJ1-1
CDR3aa: CASSLRNRDNTEAFF
CDR3nt: TGTGCCAGCAGTTTGCGAAACAGGGATAACACTGAAGCTTTCTTT

v_gene: TRBV18
abundance: NA
d_gene: TRBD2
j_gene: TRBJ2-1
CDR3aa: CASSSSGRSQFF
CDR3nt: TGTGCCAGCTCAAGTAGCGGGAGGTCCCAGTTCTTC

v_gene: TRBV4-1
abundance: NA
d_gene: TRBD1
j_gene: TRBJ1-2
CDR3aa: CASRQPTGGRKYGYTF
CDR3nt: TGCGCCAGCAGACAACCGACAGGGGGTAGAAAGTATGGCTACACCTTC

v_gene: TRBV6-4
abundance: NA
d_gene: TRBD1
j_gene: TRBJ1-2
CDR3aa: CASSDSYRGGGYTF
CDR3nt: TGTGCCAGCAGTGACTCGTACAGGGGTGGTGGCTACACCTTC

v_gene: TRBV29-1
abundance: NA
d_gene: NA
j_gene: TRBJ2-7
CDR3aa: CSVAAQTNQQYF
CDR3nt: TGCAGCGTTGCGGCACAGACTAACCAGCAGTACTTC

v_gene: TRBV28
abundance: NA
d_gene: NA
j_gene: TRBJ2-1
CDR3aa: CASSLLAENYNEQFF
CDR3nt: TGTGCCAGCAGTTTACTGGCGGAGAACTACAATGAGCAGTTCTTC

v_gene: TRBV28
abundance: NA
d_gene: TRBD1
j_gene: TRBJ2-2
CDR3aa: CASSFETGENTGELFF
CDR3nt: TGTGCCAGCAGTTTCGAGACAGGGGAGAACACCGGGGAGCTGTTTTTT

v_gene: TRBV7-3
abundance: few
d_gene: TRBD1
j_gene: TRBJ1-3
CDR3aa: CASSAGTGGFGNTIYF
CDR3nt: TGTGCCAGCAGCGCGGGGACAGGGGGCTTTGGAAACACCATATATTTT

v_gene: TRBV5-1
abundance: once
d_gene: NA
j_gene: TRBJ2-1
CDR3aa: CASRGRRLDYNEQFF
CDR3nt: TGCGCCAGCAGGGGGAGAAGGTTGGACTACAATGAGCAGTTCTTC

v_gene: TRBV28
abundance: NA
d_gene: NA
j_gene: TRBJ2-7
CDR3aa: CASSSADSYEQYF
CDR3nt: TGTGCCAGCAGTTCGGCTGACTCCTACGAGCAGTACTTC

v_gene: TRBV29-1
abundance: once
d_gene: NA
j_gene: TRBJ2-7
CDR3aa: CSVTGSSYEQYF
CDR3nt: TGCAGCGTGACCGGGAGCTCCTACGAGCAGTACTTC

v_gene: TRBV7-2
abundance: NA
d_gene: NA
j_gene: TRBJ2-5
CDR3aa: CASSTDGHVETQYF
CDR3nt: TGTGCCAGCAGCACGGACGGGCATGTTGAGACCCAGTACTTC

v_gene: TRBV19
abundance: NA
d_gene: TRBD2
j_gene: TRBJ2-7
CDR3aa: CASSATSGSYEQYF
CDR3nt: TGTGCCAGTAGCGCGACTAGCGGGAGTTACGAGCAGTACTTC

v_gene: TRBV9
abundance: NA
d_gene: TRBD2
j_gene: TRBJ2-3
CDR3aa: CASTRGAGGGDTQYF
CDR3nt: TGTGCCAGCACCAGAGGTGCGGGAGGAGGGGATACGCAGTATTTT

v_gene: TRBV5-1
abundance: few
d_gene: NA
j_gene: TRBJ2-7
CDR3aa: CASSSGGTGYTSYEQYF
CDR3nt: TGCGCCAGCAGCTCGGGAGGGACAGGGTATACATCCTACGAGCAGTACTTC